The present entry profiles one T cell receptor (beta chain) with its context. Its target is not known. The sample originates from a study of T-cell memory formation after mild COVID-19. Overall study results and limits: Pre-infection memory carried some responding clones, suggesting that cross-reactive memory joined.

Germline CDR1 reads SGHTA; CDR2 reads FQGNSA. This CDR3 spans 13 amino acids. The V gene lost 4 bases and the J gene lost 4 bases, with 8 bases spanning the gap. TCRdb itself ran the 5' RACE reads through MiXCR, one entry per CDR3 protein. The sample holds a few hundred thousand distinct CDR3 sequences, more than 20% seen once. V usage is TRBV7-2 and J usage is TRBJ1-5; D unresolved. The clonotype comes from a man between 18 and 35 years old who had mild COVID-19 (a few samples of this study predate the infection). Cell type and time point are not known. Sequencing was performed on PBMCs or a T cell subset sorted from them (not recorded which). CDR3 amino acids: CASSYQLNQPQHF. In DNA, the CDR3 is TGTGCCAGCAGCTATCAGTTAAATCAGCCCCAGCATTTT.